Listed here is a single TCR beta chain. Antigen specificity is unknown. This sample was taken from a study of T-cell memory formation after mild COVID-19. Study-level information: TCR clusters were mostly confined to one donor each. Study observations and caveats: Clones that contracted clustered mainly in CM and EM if CD4+ and in EMRA if CD8+. Clones that shrank (day 15 to 85) were balanced CD4/CD8, whereas later expanders leaned CD4+.

TCR alpha and TCR beta cDNA libraries with sample barcodes and UMIs came from 5'RACE using constant-segment primers. MiXCR was run by TCRdb on the 5' RACE reads, yielding one entry per CDR3 protein. The table has approximately 300,000 distinct CDR3 sequences, just under 20% seen once. Trimming took 7 bases from V and 3 from J; bases not matched to a gene: 3. There are 13 residues in the CDR3. The sequence came from a man younger than 35 who had mild COVID-19 (a few samples of this study predate the infection). Cell type and time point are not known. This rearrangement joins TRBV12-3 or TRBV12-4 to TRBJ1-2; 9 bases fit TRBD1. Sequences were obtained from PBMCs or a T cell subset sorted from them (not recorded which). CDR3 bases: TGTGCCAGCACCGACAGGGGGTACTATGGCTACACCTTC. Its translation is CASTDRGYYGYTF.